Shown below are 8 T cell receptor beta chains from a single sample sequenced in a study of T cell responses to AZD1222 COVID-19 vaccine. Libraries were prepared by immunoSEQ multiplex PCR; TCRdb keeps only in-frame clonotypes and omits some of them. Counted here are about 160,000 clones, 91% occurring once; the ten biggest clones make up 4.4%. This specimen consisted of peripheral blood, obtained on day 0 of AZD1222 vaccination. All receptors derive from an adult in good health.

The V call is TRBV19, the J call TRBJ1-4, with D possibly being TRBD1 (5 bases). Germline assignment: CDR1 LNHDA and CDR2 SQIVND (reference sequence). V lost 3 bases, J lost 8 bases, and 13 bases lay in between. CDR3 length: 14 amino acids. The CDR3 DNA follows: TGTGCCAGTAGTATTAGGGGAGGTGACGAAAAACTGTTTTTT. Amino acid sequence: CASSIRGGDEKLFF.

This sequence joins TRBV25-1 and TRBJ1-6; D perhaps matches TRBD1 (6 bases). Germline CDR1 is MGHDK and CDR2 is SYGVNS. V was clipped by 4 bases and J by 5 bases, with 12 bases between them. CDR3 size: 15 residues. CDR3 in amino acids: CASSVGQGNNSPLHF. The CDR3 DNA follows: TGTGCCAGCAGTGTCGGGCAGGGGAATAATTCACCCCTCCACTTT. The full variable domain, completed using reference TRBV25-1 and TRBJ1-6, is EADIYQTPRYLVIGTGKKITLECSQTMGHDKMYWYQQDPGMELHLIHYSYGVNSTEKGDLSSESTVSRIRTEHFPLTLESARPSHTSQYLCASSVGQGNNSPLHFGNGTRLTVT.

The CDR3 protein is CASRGGALDEQYF. CDR3 nucleotides: TGTGCCAGCAGAGGAGGGGCTTTGGACGAGCAGTACTTC. This rearrangement joins TRBV6-5 to TRBJ2-7; D may be TRBD2 (6 bases). In germline, CDR1 is MNHEY, CDR2 SVGAGI. The CDR3 consists of 13 residues. V was cut by 6 bases and J by 5 bases, with 14 bases left in between.

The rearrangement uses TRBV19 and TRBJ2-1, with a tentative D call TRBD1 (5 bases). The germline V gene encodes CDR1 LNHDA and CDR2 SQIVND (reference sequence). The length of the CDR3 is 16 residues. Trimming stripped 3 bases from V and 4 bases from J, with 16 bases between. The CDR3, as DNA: TGTGCCAGTAGTATTCAGGGCCTAGAGGCTTACAATGAGCAGTTCTTC. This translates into CASSIQGLEAYNEQFF.

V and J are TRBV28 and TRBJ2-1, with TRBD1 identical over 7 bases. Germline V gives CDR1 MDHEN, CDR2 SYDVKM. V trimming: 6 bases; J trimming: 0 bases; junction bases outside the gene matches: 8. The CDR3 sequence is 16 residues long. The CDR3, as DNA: TGTGCCAGCAGCTACACTCGACAGGGCTCCTACAATGAGCAGTTCTTC. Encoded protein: CASSYTRQGSYNEQFF.

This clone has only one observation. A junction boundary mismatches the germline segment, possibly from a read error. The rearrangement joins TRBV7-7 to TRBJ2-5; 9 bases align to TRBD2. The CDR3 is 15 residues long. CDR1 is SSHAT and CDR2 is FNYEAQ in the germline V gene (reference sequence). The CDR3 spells CASSRGTSSFETQYF. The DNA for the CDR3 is TGTGCTAGCAGTCGGGGGACTAGCAGTTTTGAGACCCAGTACTTC.

The CDR3 region is CASSLDGTFSGNTIYF. CDR3 DNA: TGTGCCAGCAGCTTAGATGGGACCTTCTCTGGAAACACCATATATTTT. This rearrangement joins TRBV7-8 to TRBJ1-3; D may be TRBD1 (5 bases). Trimming took off 1 base at V and 0 bases at J, with 10 bases between the two ends. Germline CDR1 and CDR2: SGHVS and FQNEAQ. CDR3 length equals 16 residues.

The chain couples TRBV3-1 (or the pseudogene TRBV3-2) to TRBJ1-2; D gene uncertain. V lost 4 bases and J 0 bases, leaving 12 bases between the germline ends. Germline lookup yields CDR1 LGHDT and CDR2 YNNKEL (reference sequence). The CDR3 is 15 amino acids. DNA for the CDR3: TGTGCCAGCAGCCCCTCACGGGGAACTAACTATGGCTACACCTTC. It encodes CASSPSRGTNYGYTF.